A selection of T cell receptor beta chains follows, all from one sample in a study of neurological immune-mediated disorders. TCRdb called the 5' RACE reads again in MiXCR, with one record for every CDR3 protein. This table holds roughly 100,000 distinct CDR3 sequences, approximately 3.3% found once. The sequenced sample was PBMCs. All receptors come from a woman younger than 30 with multiple sclerosis. Each CDR3 is given with its conserved first and last residue.

j_gene: TRBJ1-2
len: 15
v_gene: TRBV12-3/TRBV12-4
CDR3aa: CASSFLGEHPSGYTF

j_gene: TRBJ2-1
len: 16
v_gene: TRBV3-1
CDR3aa: CASSQSRRSLGNEQFF

j_gene: TRBJ1-5
len: 16
v_gene: TRBV7-2
CDR3aa: CASSLLSGQGYQPQHF

j_gene: TRBJ1-5
len: 16
v_gene: TRBV9
CDR3aa: CASSAGHEGIIEPQHF

j_gene: TRBJ2-1
len: 15
v_gene: TRBV5-1
CDR3aa: CASSLLLADYNEQFF

j_gene: TRBJ2-1
len: 12
v_gene: TRBV6-5
CDR3aa: CASRNPDNEQFF

j_gene: TRBJ2-5
len: 13
v_gene: TRBV12-3/TRBV12-4
CDR3aa: CASRTGNQETQYF

j_gene: TRBJ2-7
len: 14
v_gene: TRBV5-1
CDR3aa: CASRSGQQSYEQYF

j_gene: TRBJ2-3
len: 18
v_gene: TRBV27
CDR3aa: CASSWGLAGEWSTDTQYF

j_gene: TRBJ2-7
len: 12
v_gene: TRBV5-1
CDR3aa: CASSLQGVEQYF

j_gene: TRBJ2-7
len: 13
v_gene: TRBV7-2
CDR3aa: CASSSTVIYEQYF

j_gene: TRBJ1-1
len: 11
v_gene: TRBV7-9
CDR3aa: CASRLGTEAFF

j_gene: TRBJ1-2
len: 14
v_gene: TRBV6-5
CDR3aa: CASSTTGDVYGYTF

j_gene: TRBJ2-3
len: 15
v_gene: TRBV3-1
CDR3aa: CASSQGPGGFDTQYF

j_gene: TRBJ1-4
len: 17
v_gene: TRBV7-6
CDR3aa: CASSLEGQGQFDEKLFF

j_gene: TRBJ2-7
len: 15
v_gene: TRBV18
CDR3aa: CASSPIASRMNEQYF

j_gene: TRBJ2-1
len: 15
v_gene: TRBV7-2
CDR3aa: CASSLTTSDLNEQFF

j_gene: TRBJ1-6
len: 16
v_gene: TRBV5-6
CDR3aa: CASSEGTARSNSPLHF

j_gene: TRBJ2-5
len: 16
v_gene: TRBV4-3
CDR3aa: CASSQVRYREMETQYF

j_gene: TRBJ1-3
len: 14
v_gene: TRBV19
CDR3aa: CASGPGQTGNTIYF

j_gene: TRBJ1-5
len: 15
v_gene: TRBV29-1
CDR3aa: CSVAKTGDSNQPQHF

j_gene: TRBJ1-6
len: 16
v_gene: TRBV7-9
CDR3aa: CASSPPGQLGNSPLHF

j_gene: TRBJ2-7
len: 13
v_gene: TRBV6-6
CDR3aa: CASSTPTSYEQYF

j_gene: TRBJ2-5
len: 13
v_gene: TRBV5-6
CDR3aa: CASSTGTVETQYF

j_gene: TRBJ1-5
len: 17
v_gene: TRBV7-8
CDR3aa: CASSLVAGGDSNQPQHF